This entry is about one TCR beta chain. The antigen is undetermined. This sample was taken from a study of CD8 T cells in ankylosing spondylitis. Study results and limitations: Significant enrichment of disease-linked clones was reportedly seen in matched ankylosing spondylitis synovial fluid.

CDR3 size: 18 residues. V shed 1 base, J shed 4 bases, and the junction held 8 bases outside the gene matches. The V gene's germline CDR1 is MGHRA and CDR2 YSYEKL. For TCR beta, libraries came from quantitative 5'-RACE with molecular barcodes. TCRdb analysed the 5' RACE reads with MiXCR anew, one entry per CDR3 protein. The data hold roughly 160,000 distinct CDR3 sequences, with roughly 10% observed a single time. The receptor comes from a female donor with ankylosing spondylitis or in good health (not recorded which). The V call is TRBV4-1, the J call TRBJ2-1; 12 bases are shared with TRBD2. What was sequenced was blood, either unsorted or a sorted T cell fraction (not recorded which). In DNA form, the CDR3 reads TGCGCCAGCAGCCAAGGACTTTGGACTAGCGGGACTTACAATGAGCAGTTCTTC. Residues: CASSQGLWTSGTYNEQFF.